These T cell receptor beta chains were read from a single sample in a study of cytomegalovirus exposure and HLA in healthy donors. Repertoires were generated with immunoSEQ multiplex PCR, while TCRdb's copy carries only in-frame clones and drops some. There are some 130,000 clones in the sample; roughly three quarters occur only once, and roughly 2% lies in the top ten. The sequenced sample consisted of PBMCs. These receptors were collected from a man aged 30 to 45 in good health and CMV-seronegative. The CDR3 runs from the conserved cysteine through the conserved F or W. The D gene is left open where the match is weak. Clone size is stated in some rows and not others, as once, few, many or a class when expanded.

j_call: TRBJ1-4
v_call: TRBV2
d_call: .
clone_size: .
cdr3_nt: TGTGCCAGCAGTGAACAGGGCTATGCAACTAATGAAAAACTGTTTTTT
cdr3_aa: CASSEQGYATNEKLFF

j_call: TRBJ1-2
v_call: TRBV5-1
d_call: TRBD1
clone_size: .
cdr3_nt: TGCGCCAGCAGCTTGGGGACAGGAAACTATGGCTACACCTTC
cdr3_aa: CASSLGTGNYGYTF

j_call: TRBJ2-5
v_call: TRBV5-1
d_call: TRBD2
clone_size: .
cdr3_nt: TGCGCCAGCAGCTCCGGGGAGGGCCTAATCGGAGAGACCCAGTACTTC
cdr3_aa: CASSSGEGLIGETQYF

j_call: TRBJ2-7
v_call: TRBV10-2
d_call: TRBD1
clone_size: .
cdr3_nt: TGCGCCAGCAGTGAGGCGGGACAGGGTTACGAGCAGTACTTC
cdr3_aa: CASSEAGQGYEQYF

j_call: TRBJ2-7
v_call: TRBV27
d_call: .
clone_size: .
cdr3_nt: TGTGCCAGCAGTTTCTTGACTGCCGATCTGTACTTC
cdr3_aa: CASSFLTADLYF

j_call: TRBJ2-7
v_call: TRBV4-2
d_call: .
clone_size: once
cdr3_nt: TGTGCCAGCTCCGAGGGCGGAACCTTCCTTAGCTCCTACGAGCAGTACTTC
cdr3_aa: CASSEGGTFLSSYEQYF

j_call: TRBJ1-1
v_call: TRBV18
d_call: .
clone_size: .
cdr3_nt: TGTGCCAGCTCACCAGGTTCTACAGGGACCTTGAACACTGAAGCTTTCTTT
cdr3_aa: CASSPGSTGTLNTEAFF

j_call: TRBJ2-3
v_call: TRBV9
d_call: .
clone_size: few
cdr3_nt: TGTGCCAGCAGCGTAGCGGATCAGCGGCAGTATTTT
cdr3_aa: CASSVADQRQYF

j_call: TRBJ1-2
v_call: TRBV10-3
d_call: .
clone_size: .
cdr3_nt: TGTGCCATCAGTGAGTCGCGGGATCCCTATGGCTACACCTTC
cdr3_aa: CAISESRDPYGYTF

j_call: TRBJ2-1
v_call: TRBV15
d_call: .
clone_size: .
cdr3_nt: TGTGCCACCAGCAGAGGACAGGTGGAATACAATGAGCAGTTCTTC
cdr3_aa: CATSRGQVEYNEQFF

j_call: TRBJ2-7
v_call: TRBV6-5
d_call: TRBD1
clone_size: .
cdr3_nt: TGTGCCAGCAGTTACTCCGGGACAGGGGGTGACGAGCAGTACTTC
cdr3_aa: CASSYSGTGGDEQYF

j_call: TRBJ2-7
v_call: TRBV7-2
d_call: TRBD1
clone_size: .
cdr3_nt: TGTGCCAGCAGCTTCCTCGGGGCGAGGCCGGGACAGGCCTACGAGCAGTACTTC
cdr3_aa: CASSFLGARPGQAYEQYF

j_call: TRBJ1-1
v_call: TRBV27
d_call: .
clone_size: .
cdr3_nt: TGTGCCAGCAGTTTCTCGGGGGGGGGCAGCACTGAAGCTTTCTTT
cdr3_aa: CASSFSGGGSTEAFF

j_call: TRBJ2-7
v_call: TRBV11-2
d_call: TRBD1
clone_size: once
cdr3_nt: TGTGCCAGCAGAGGGTATCCGCGACAGGGAAGCTCCTACGAGCAGTACTTC
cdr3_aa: CASRGYPRQGSSYEQYF

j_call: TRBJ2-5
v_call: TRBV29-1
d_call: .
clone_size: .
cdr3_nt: TGCAGCGTTAAGTTACAGTCCACCGAAGAGACCCAGTACTTC
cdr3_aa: CSVKLQSTEETQYF

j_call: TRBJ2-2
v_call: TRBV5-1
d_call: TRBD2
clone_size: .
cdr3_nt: TGCGCCAGCAGCTCGGGACTAGCAAGTACCGGGGAGCTGTTTTTT
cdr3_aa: CASSSGLASTGELFF

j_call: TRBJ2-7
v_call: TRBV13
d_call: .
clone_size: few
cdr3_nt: TGTGCCAGCAGCTTAGGGACAGAGCAGCCCTACGAGCAGTACTTC
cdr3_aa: CASSLGTEQPYEQYF

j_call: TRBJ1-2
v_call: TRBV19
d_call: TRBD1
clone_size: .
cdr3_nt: TGTGCCAGTAGTTATAGGGACAGTCTCTATGGCTACACCTTC
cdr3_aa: CASSYRDSLYGYTF

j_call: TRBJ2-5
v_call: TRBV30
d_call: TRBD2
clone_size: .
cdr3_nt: TGTGCCTGGAGTGGCATCGCGGTAGCGGGGGAATGGTATTACGGCGGGACCCAGTACTTC
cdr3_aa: CAWSGIAVAGEWYYGGTQYF

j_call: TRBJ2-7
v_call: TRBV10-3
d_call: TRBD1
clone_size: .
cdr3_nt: TGTGCCATCAGTGATCCGGACAGGGGATTAAGCTACGAGCAGTACTTC
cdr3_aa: CAISDPDRGLSYEQYF

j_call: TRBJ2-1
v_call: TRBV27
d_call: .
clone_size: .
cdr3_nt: TGTGCCAGCAGTTTAATTGGGAGTAGGTACAATGAGCAGTTCTTC
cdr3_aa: CASSLIGSRYNEQFF

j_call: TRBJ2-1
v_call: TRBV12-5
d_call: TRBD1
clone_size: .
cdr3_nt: TGTGCTAGTGCCACACAGGGGGCTGAGCAGTTCTTC
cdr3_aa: CASATQGAEQFF

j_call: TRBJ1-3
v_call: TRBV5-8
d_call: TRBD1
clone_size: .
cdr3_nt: TGTGCCAGCAGGCTGACAGGGGGTTTCTCTGGAAACACCATATATTTT
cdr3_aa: CASRLTGGFSGNTIYF

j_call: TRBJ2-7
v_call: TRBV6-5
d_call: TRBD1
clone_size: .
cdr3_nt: TGTGCCAGCAGCCAACAGGGGGTGAACGAGCAGTACTTC
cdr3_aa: CASSQQGVNEQYF

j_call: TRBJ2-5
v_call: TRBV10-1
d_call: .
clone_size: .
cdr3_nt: TGCGCCAGCAGTGAGCGGGGGTTCCAAGAGACCCAGTACTTC
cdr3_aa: CASSERGFQETQYF

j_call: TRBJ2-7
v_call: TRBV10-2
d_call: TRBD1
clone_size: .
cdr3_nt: TGCGCCAGCAGTGACCCCGGGACAGGGTTCTACGAGCAGTACTTC
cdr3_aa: CASSDPGTGFYEQYF

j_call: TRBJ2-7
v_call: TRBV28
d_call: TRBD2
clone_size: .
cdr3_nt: TGTGCCAGCAGTCCCCCCGGGAGGGACCGCGTCTACGAGCAGTACTTC
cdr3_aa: CASSPPGRDRVYEQYF

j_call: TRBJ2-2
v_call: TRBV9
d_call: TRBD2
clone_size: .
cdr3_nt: TGTGCCAGCAGCGTTGCCGGGACTAGCGGCTTCACCGGGGAGCTGTTTTTT
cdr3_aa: CASSVAGTSGFTGELFF

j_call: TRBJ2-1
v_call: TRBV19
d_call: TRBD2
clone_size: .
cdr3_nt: TGTGCCAGTAGTATAGTGTCGGCTAGCGGAACCTACAATGAGCAGTTCTTC
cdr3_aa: CASSIVSASGTYNEQFF

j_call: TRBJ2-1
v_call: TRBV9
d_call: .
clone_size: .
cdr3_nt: TGTGCCAGCAGCGTAGGAAACGGGATTGCGTACAATGAGCAGTTCTTC
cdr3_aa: CASSVGNGIAYNEQFF

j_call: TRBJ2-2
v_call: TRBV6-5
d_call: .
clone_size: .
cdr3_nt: TGTGCCAGCAGTTACTTTGCGACCGGGGCCGGGGAGCTGTTTTTT
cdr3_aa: CASSYFATGAGELFF

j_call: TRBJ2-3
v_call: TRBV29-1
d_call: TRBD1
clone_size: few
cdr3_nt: TGCAGCGTTCATACAGGGGGAACAGATACGCAGTATTTT
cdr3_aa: CSVHTGGTDTQYF

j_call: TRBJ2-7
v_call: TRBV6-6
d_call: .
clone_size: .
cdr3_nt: TGTGCCAGCAGTTACGGACAAAGCTCCTACGAGCAGTACTTC
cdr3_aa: CASSYGQSSYEQYF

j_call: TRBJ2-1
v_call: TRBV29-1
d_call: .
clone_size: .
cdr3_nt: TGCAGCGCTGGTGTAGACAATGAGCAGTTCTTC
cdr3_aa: CSAGVDNEQFF

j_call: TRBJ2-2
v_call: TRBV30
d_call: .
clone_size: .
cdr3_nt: TGTGCCATGACTGTCAGGGTGAACACCGGGGAGCTGTTTTTT
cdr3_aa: CAMTVRVNTGELFF

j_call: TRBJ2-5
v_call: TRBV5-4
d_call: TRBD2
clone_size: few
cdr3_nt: TGTGCCAGCAGCTTGGTTCTTGCGGGAGGATCGGAGACCCAGTACTTC
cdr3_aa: CASSLVLAGGSETQYF

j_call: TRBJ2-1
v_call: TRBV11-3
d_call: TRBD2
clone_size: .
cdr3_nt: TGTGCCAGCAGCTTAAAACGGAGACTAGCGGCTACCTACAATGAGCAGTTCTTC
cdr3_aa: CASSLKRRLAATYNEQFF

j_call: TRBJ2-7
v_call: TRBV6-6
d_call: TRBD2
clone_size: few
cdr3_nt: TGTGCCAGCACAGGCGGGAGCTATTCCTACGAGCAGTACTTC
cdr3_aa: CASTGGSYSYEQYF

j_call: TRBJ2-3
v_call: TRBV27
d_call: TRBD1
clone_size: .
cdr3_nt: TGTGCCAGCTCTGTAAGGCAGGGGGCTGATACGCAGTATTTT
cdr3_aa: CASSVRQGADTQYF

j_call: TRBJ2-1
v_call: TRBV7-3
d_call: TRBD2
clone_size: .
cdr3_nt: TGTGCCAGCAGCTTAATCGGGACTAGCGGATACAATGAGCAGTTCTTC
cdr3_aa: CASSLIGTSGYNEQFF

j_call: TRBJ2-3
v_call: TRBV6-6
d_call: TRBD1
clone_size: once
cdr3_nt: TGTGCCAGCAGGCCGACAGGGACAGATACGCAGTATTTT
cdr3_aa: CASRPTGTDTQYF

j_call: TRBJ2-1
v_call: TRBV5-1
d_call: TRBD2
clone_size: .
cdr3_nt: TGCGCCAGCAGACCCGGTACTAGCGGGAACGCCTACAATGAGCAGTTCTTC
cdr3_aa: CASRPGTSGNAYNEQFF

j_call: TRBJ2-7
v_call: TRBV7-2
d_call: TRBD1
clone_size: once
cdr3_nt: TGTGCCAGCAGCAGGGGACAGGGGTGGGGCGAGCAGTACTTC
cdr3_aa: CASSRGQGWGEQYF

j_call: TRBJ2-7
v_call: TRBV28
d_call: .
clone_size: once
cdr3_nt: TGTGCCAGCAGTTCGCTTCGGAGTGCGACCTCCTACGAGCAGTACTTC
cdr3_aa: CASSSLRSATSYEQYF

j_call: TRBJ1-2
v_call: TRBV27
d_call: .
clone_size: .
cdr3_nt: TGTGCCAGCAGTCATCACACAAACTATGGCTACACCTTC
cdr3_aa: CASSHHTNYGYTF

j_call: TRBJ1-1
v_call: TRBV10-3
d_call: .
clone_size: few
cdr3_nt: TGTGCCATCAGTGAAGAGGGATGGACTGAAGCTTTCTTT
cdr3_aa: CAISEEGWTEAFF

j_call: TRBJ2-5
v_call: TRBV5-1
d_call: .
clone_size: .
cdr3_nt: TGCGCCAGCAGCTTGGGCGCGGGCGGTGAAGAGACCCAGTACTTC
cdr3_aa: CASSLGAGGEETQYF

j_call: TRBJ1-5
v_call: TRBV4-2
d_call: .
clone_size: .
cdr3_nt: TGTGCCAGCAGCCAAGATCGGGGTAGCAATCAGCCCCAGCATTTT
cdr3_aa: CASSQDRGSNQPQHF

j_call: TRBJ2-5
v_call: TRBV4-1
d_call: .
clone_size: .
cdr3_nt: TGCGCCAGCAGCCTCTTGGGCAACCAAGAGACCCAGTACTTC
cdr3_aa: CASSLLGNQETQYF

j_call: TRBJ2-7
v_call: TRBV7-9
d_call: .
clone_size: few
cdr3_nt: TGTGCCAGCAGCTTAGTTTTGGGAGATGCCCTCGAGCAGTACTTC
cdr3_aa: CASSLVLGDALEQYF